This TCR beta chain was identified during a study of T cell responses to AZD1222 COVID-19 vaccine. Regarding the study as a whole: Females outnumbered males among donors, who were mostly white British; clonal diversity was possibly underestimated. There were vaccine-associated CD4 TCRs across spike, dominant at 160-218 and 743-854. Repertoires were obtained solely post-peak T cell response.

The CDR3 is made up of 18 amino acids. On this clone: What it binds is not known.

The method was immunoSEQ multiplex PCR; TCRdb's version includes in-frame clones alone and lacks a portion of them. The table has some 200,000 clones, more than 85% seen once. V gene TRBV21-1 combines with J gene TRBJ2-5; the table calls TRBD2, which could not be checked here. TRBV21-1 is assigned pseudogene status. The sequencing here drew on peripheral blood, taken 28 days after the second AZD1222 dose. The receptor was isolated from an adult who received the AZD1222 COVID-19 vaccine. As DNA, the CDR3 is TGTGCCAGCAGCAAAGGGATTTCTAGCGGATCTTACCAAGAGACCCAGTACTTC. It encodes CASSKGISSGSYQETQYF.